The source of this TCR beta chain is a study of cytomegalovirus exposure and HLA in healthy donors. Study information: In an earlier analysis, 95 million to 130 million unique TCR beta sequences were found from 150 million to 200 million T cells. Whole-study findings and limits: Equally common other TCR beta chains were less clonally expanded than HLA-associated ones, a later analysis found. An assumption of roughly uniform sequencing depth across donors underlay the presence/absence analyses. Per published accounts, TCR beta sequences correctly predicted the HLA-A and HLA-B alleles of most subjects.

As to this clone: Its antigen is as yet unknown.

The PCR used 60 Vbeta and 13 Jbeta primers. Repertoires were generated with immunoSEQ multiplex PCR, while TCRdb's copy carries only in-frame clones and drops some. The repertoire holds some 170,000 clones, with around 79% as singletons. Trimming removed 5 bases at V and 0 bases at J, with 11 bases between. Germline assignment: CDR1 LNHDA and CDR2 SQIVND (reference sequence). This CDR3 is built from 15 residues. The rearrangement links TRBV19 to TRBJ1-5; possible D gene TRBD1, 5 bases. This TCR came from a man aged 35-49 years in good health and CMV-seropositive. What was sequenced was PBMCs. The CDR3 nucleotides read TGTGCCAGTAGTTCCAGACAGTATAGCAATCAGCCCCAGCATTTT. It is translated as CASSSRQYSNQPQHF.